This T cell receptor (beta chain) was obtained from a study of CD8 T cells in Susac syndrome (dated by TCRdb to the late 2010s). Study-wide context: Repertoire sequencing was used to test whether CD8+ T cell activation and differentiation in Susac syndrome was antigen driven.

RNA was extracted with the RNeasy kit and 0.5 to 1 ug was reverse transcribed using random hexamers. The immunoSEQ multiplex PCR assay, which covers 54 Vbeta and 13 Jbeta segments, was used to amplify TCR beta CDR3 regions. PCR amplification bias was corrected by using a synthetic template baseline for primer optimization and computational correction. Concerning the study's data processing: Reads were assigned to V, D and J genes according to IMGT and analyzed in immunoSEQ Analyzer, with only productive sequences retained. Clonality was computed as one minus Shannon entropy normalized by log2 of the number of productive unique sequences. Public and private clones were assessed among the 100 most prevalent clones of each patient and control. Clones were defined as Susac-specific when absent from the healthy and MS cohorts, from over a thousand published viral clones and from other ImmuneACCESS disease sequences. Clones were called with MiXCR by TCRdb after fastp trimmed the public reads at Q25, and only in-frame beta chains were retained. Rows with one shared CDR3 protein collapse into an entry with the most common genes and DNA. The V and J calls come from TCRdb's annotation, not from the publication. Counted in this sample were 90,000 to 150,000 distinct CDR3 sequences; over 90% of them appeared once. The ten largest clonotypes hold 0.11% to 0.15% of the sample.

A word on this clonotype: Its antigen target is currently unknown. Nothing much larger sits one base from this clone, and base qualities are not available.

What the authors observed across the whole study: The number of individuals in the TCR sequencing and HLA analysis was acknowledged as relatively small.

Trimmed from V: 5 bases; trimmed from J: 1 base; junction bases lacking a gene match: 9. CDR1 and CDR2 were assigned from the germline V gene as SQVTM and ANQGSEA. The CDR3 runs 15 amino acids, cysteine and phenylalanine included. This entry keeps only the CDR3 DNA: 45 bases, framed from base 1. High-throughput TCR beta sequencing profiled peripheral blood CD8+ and CD4+ T cells from healthy donors, Susac syndrome patients and multiple sclerosis patients. Healthy donors were included as age- and sex-matched controls. CD8+ TEMRA cells were enriched by FACS, while bulk CD8+ and CD4+ T cells were purified by magnetic negative isolation. Blood was collected in EDTA tubes and processed within 24 hours, with PBMCs isolated through density gradient centrifugation. PBMCs intended for TCR sequencing were cryopreserved in liquid nitrogen and were subsequently thawed in a 37 degrees C water bath. Purity of sorted or isolated CD4+, CD8+ and CD8+ TEMRA cells was at least 90%.

This TCR came from a human donor in good health. The source material was CD4+ T cells from PBMCs. The chain employs TRBV29-1 and TRBJ2-5, and 8 bases in between align with TRBD2. The DNA is as follows: TGCAGCGTTACGTCGGGAGGGGCCATCCAAGAGACCCAGTACTTC. It is translated as CSVTSGGAIQETQYF.